One T cell receptor beta chain is described in this entry. The target of this receptor is not known. No base quality values were provided; no much bigger clone lies one nucleotide off. Preparation of the library involved 5' RACE. Data came from an Illumina HiSeq 2500. A second PCR of roughly 7 to 12 cycles was run with a J-beta primer mix and a sample-barcoded 5' primer. A unique molecular identifier was introduced onto each TCR beta cDNA molecule by a template-switch 5' adaptor carrying 12 random nucleotides. Each sample yielded at least 3 million CDR3-containing paired-end reads. The Mint cDNA synthesis kit, primed by a TRBC-specific oligonucleotide, was used to synthesize first-strand cDNA from all RNA. Following uracil-DNA glycosylase treatment, a first 18-cycle PCR with universal primers M1SS and BC2_uni_R was performed on all cDNA. For the original study's pipeline: For normalization, 1 million high-quality reads were randomly selected from each sample, with every read carrying a distinct molecular identifier. Reads with shared molecular identifiers were discarded instead of being binned into consensus sequences. MiTCR, run with a Q25 quality threshold and the strictest error-elimination algorithm, handled CDR3 identification, clonotype clustering and error correction. A nonparametric unseen species model with Euler transformation was used to estimate a lower bound on total TCR beta diversity. TCRdb ran its own pipeline on the public reads, namely fastp trimming at Q25 and MiXCR clone calling, and kept in-frame beta chains. All rows with the same CDR3 protein become a single entry with the most common DNA and genes. None of the V and J calls come from the authors' own analysis; TCRdb made them. Here the sample has 760,000 or so distinct CDR3 sequences; roughly 25% occur a single time. Just under 9.5% of the sample comes from the top ten.

This specimen comes from a study of blood T cells in healthy people across ages (dated by TCRdb to 2015 to 2017). Regarding the research as a whole: In model experiments, roughly one uniquely barcoded TCR beta cDNA molecule per two T cells was captured by template switching. Age-related changes in TCR beta repertoire diversity were measured in the study by deep sequencing normalized with unique cDNA molecular identifiers. The donors were divided into four age groups: young (average around 16 years), middle-aged (under 40), aged (about 62) and long-lived (about 90). Using the same blood draw, the study looked at two additional independent replicas of 1 million unique cDNA reads for two donors, one aged 18 to 30 and the other aged 80 or older. Findings and caveats that apply to the study as a whole: Because donor CMV infection status was unknown, age-related changes in expanded clonotypes were potentially confounded. Observed TCR beta diversity correlated strongly with the percentage of naive T cells measured by flow cytometry. Compared with the aged group, more naive CD4+ T cells, fewer expanded clones and increased TCR diversity were shown by the long-lived group, suggesting age selection. Because profiling used bulk unsorted PBMCs, naive and antigen-experienced compartments could not be compared conclusively. Observed TCR beta diversity per million T cells fell roughly linearly with age, and a significant reduction was already apparent by age roughly 40. Total diversity estimates from one million sequenced T cells were considered lower bounds and underestimates.

The donors were roughly 40 Caucasian individuals from Russia, aged 6 to 90 years, who were systemically healthy. Each donor gave 8 to 10 milliliters of peripheral blood, collected into EDTA-treated Vacutainer tubes. Ficoll-Paque density-gradient centrifugation was used to isolate PBMCs, with at least 7 million obtained per sample. Total RNA, at least 6 micrograms per sample, was extracted from PBMCs with Trizol reagent. For every donor, an aliquot of PBMCs went through flow cytometry to measure the percentages of naive CD45RAhigh/CD27high T cells. The CDR3 numbers 14 residues from cysteine through phenylalanine. Left in the record is the CDR3 DNA by itself, 42 bases read in frame from the first base. CDR1 and CDR2 are drawn from the germline V gene: SGHTA, FQGTGA. Cut back by 1 base and 4 bases, the V and J ends lie 9 bases apart. Separately, the same data were catalogued under a study of T cells of mothers and their children. As the second publication notes: Nine systemically healthy Caucasian individuals, comprising three mothers and their six children, were included as donors. cDNA synthesis used all of the extracted RNA, with approximately 1.4 ug of RNA in each 15 ul reaction. In the second PCR, the M1S primer added sample barcodes and 2-4 random nucleotides. Over 8.5 million TCR beta CDR3 reads were obtained for each mother, and some 3 million reads were obtained for each child. Thymic selection shapes the output of TCR recombination in a similar way in related and unrelated pairs, and inherited differences have a minor effect. Normalized repertoire overlap in related mother-child pairs was always slightly higher than in unrelated mother-child pairs, but the difference was never significant. No persistent microchimeric T cell clones were detected, at a sensitivity of approximately 100 clones per million clonotypes. To look for features that set related mother-child pairs apart from unrelated individuals, the researchers ran deep NGS to compare the TCR beta repertoires of mothers and children. On average, the children were roughly 11 +/- 4 years old, while the mothers were about 40 +/- 4 years old. After adapter ligation with NEBNext reagents, the libraries were sequenced on Illumina HiSeq 2000 with 100+100 nt paired-end reads. To prevent cross-contamination, the mother and child libraries were prepared a month apart and were sequenced in separate runs. Each donor had between about 450,000 and 2,100,000 distinct TCR beta clonotypes identified. Naive TCR beta clonotypes were estimated from low-frequency clonotypes matched to each donor's FACS-determined naive share, without sorting.

This chain joins TRBV7-3 to TRBJ2-3, with the D gene not clear enough to name. The sequence was collected from a boy aged 5-17 years in good health. The sequencing input was blood. The nucleotide sequence reads TGTGCCAGCAGCTTAAACCATGGGGCAGATACGCAGTATTTT. This yields the protein CASSLNHGADTQYF. With the rest looked up from the reference TRBV7-3 and TRBJ2-3 genes rather than sequenced, the full variable domain is GAGVSQTPSNKVTEKGKYVELRCDPISGHTALYWYRQSLGQGPEFLIYFQGTGAADDSGLPNDRFFAVRPEGSVSTLKIQRTERGDSAVYLCASSLNHGADTQYFGPGTRLTVL.